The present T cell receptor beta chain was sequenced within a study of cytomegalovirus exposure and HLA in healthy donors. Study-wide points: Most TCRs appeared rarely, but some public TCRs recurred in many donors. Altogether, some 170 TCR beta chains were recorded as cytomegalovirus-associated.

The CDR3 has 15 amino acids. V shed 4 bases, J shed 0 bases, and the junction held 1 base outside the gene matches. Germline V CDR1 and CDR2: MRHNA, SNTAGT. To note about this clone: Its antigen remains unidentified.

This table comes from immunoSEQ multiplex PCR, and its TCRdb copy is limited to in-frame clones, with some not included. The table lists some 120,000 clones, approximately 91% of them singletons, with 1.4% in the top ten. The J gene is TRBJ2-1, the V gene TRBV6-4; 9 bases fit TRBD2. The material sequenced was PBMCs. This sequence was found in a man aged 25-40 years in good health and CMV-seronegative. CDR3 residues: CASSALAGSYNEQFF. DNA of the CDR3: TGTGCCAGCAGTGCACTAGCGGGCTCCTACAATGAGCAGTTCTTC.